The clone carrying this T cell receptor beta chain has only a few counts. The sample belongs to a study of Graves' ophthalmopathy and Graves' hyperthyroidism. The V gene lost 2 bases and the J gene lost 0 bases, with 9 bases spanning the gap. Germline lookup yields CDR1 SGHDT and CDR2 YYEEEE. The length of the CDR3 is 15 residues. RNA transcripts were the template, and TCR beta CDR3 regions were amplified from them. First-round RT-PCR employed HTBI primers, with a second-round multiplex PCR after it. TCRdb reprocessed the multiplex PCR reads via MiXCR and lists one record per CDR3 protein. Among about 480,000 distinct CDR3 sequences listed, about an eighth were seen once.

The receptor was derived from a woman aged 25-40 years with Graves' ophthalmopathy. The chain uses TRBV5-6 and TRBJ1-3; no clear D. Sequenced sample: blood. The DNA for the CDR3 is TGTGCCAGCAGCTTCCCCAGTGGCTCTGGAAACACCATATATTTT. This encodes CASSFPSGSGNTIYF.